The rows below give T cell receptor beta chains drawn from one sample of a study of OX40 agonist ivuxolimab in advanced cancers. The table came from immunoSEQ multiplex PCR; TCRdb's copy has only in-frame clones and leaves some out. This table holds tens of thousands of clones, approximately 80% found once. The sequencing used CD4+ or CD8+ T cells sorted from blood, collected in a trial of the OX40 agonist ivuxolimab. These receptor sequences come from an adult with an advanced solid tumor such as melanoma, head and neck, liver or kidney cancer. CDR3s include the opening cysteine and the closing phenylalanine or tryptophan. A D gene is named only where the DNA matches it firmly. Size tells how often a clone was seen (once, few, many) or the class of an expanded clone, and some rows leave it out.

.	TRBJ2-1	once	TRBV5-1	CASSKGFNNEQFF	TGCGCCAGCAGTAAGGGGTTCAACAATGAGCAGTTCTTC
.	TRBJ1-2	once	TRBV29-1	CSVRRSNYGYTF	TGCAGCGTAAGGCGATCTAACTATGGCTACACCTTC
TRBD1	TRBJ1-1	.	TRBV7-9	CASSLQGGEAFF	TGTGCCAGCAGCCTCCAGGGGGGTGAAGCTTTCTTT
TRBD2	TRBJ2-1	.	TRBV7-8	CASSPHPGGSLGEQFF	TGTGCCAGCAGCCCTCACCCGGGGGGTAGCCTCGGTGAGCAGTTCTTC
.	TRBJ1-1	.	TRBV9	CASSVAVDGRNTEAFF	TGTGCCAGCAGCGTAGCCGTGGATGGGCGGAACACTGAAGCTTTCTTT
TRBD1	TRBJ2-7	.	TRBV28	CASRQGQWSYEQYF	TGTGCCAGCAGACAGGGACAGTGGTCCTACGAGCAGTACTTC
.	TRBJ2-5	.	TRBV27	CASSSQTATLRWGTQYF	TGTGCCAGCAGTAGTCAGACTGCGACATTGAGGTGGGGGACCCAGTACTTC
.	TRBJ2-3	.	TRBV6-6	CASSYLDRTDTQYF	TGTGCCAGCAGTTACCTGGACCGTACAGATACGCAGTATTTT
.	TRBJ2-4	.	TRBV11-2	CASSLNGRQSIQYF	TGTGCCAGCAGCTTAAACGGTCGACAGAGCATTCAGTACTTC
TRBD1	TRBJ1-1	.	TRBV5-1	CASSSFGRGDTEAFF	TGCGCCAGCAGCTCTTTTGGCAGGGGGGACACTGAAGCTTTCTTT
.	TRBJ1-5	.	TRBV5-1	CASSLDRSNQPQHF	TGCGCCAGCAGCTTGGACCGGAGCAATCAGCCCCAGCATTTT
.	TRBJ1-5	.	TRBV28	CASSFQGPNQPQHF	TGTGCCAGCAGTTTTCAGGGTCCTAATCAGCCCCAGCATTTT
.	TRBJ1-4	.	TRBV28	CASSLRGTNEKLFF	TGTGCCAGCAGTTTAAGAGGAACTAATGAAAAACTGTTTTTT
TRBD2	TRBJ2-1	.	TRBV7-3	CASSLTPSGRGSEQFF	TGTGCCAGCAGCTTAACCCCTAGCGGGAGGGGGAGTGAGCAGTTCTTC
.	TRBJ1-4	.	TRBV6-1	CASSITRATNEKLFF	TGTGCCAGCAGTATTACACGAGCAACTAATGAAAAACTGTTTTTT
TRBD1	TRBJ1-4	.	TRBV2	CASRSGTDNEKLFF	TGTGCCAGCAGATCCGGGACAGATAATGAAAAACTGTTTTTT
.	TRBJ2-5	.	TRBV2	CASRVWGPQETQYF	TGTGCCAGCAGGGTCTGGGGACCGCAAGAGACCCAGTACTTC